Below are 22 T cell receptor beta chains sequenced from a single sample in a study of blood T cell repertoires in COVID-19. Here immunoSEQ multiplex PCR was the method, and the copy in TCRdb shows in-frame clones only, minus some. The sample carries 240,000 or so clones, about 89% recorded once. The sequenced sample consisted of PBMCs or T cells enriched from blood (not recorded which). These receptors all stem from a man between 35 and 55 years old who had recovered from COVID-19.

V and J are TRBV19 and TRBJ2-7, with 7 bases fitting TRBD1. The CDR3 has 16 residues. Germline values: CDR1 LNHDA, CDR2 SQIVND (reference sequence). The V gene end was trimmed by 2 bases and the J gene end by 0 bases; junction bases not matched to a gene: 7. The CDR3, as DNA: TGTGCCAGTAGTATAAGTACAGGGGTGGTCTCCTACGAGCAGTACTTC. Encoded protein: CASSISTGVVSYEQYF.

The DNA of the CDR3 is TGCGCCAGCAGCTGGGGACTAGCGGGAGACTACGAGCAGTACTTC. The encoded protein is CASSWGLAGDYEQYF. The rearrangement uses TRBV5-1 and TRBJ2-7; 14 bases fit TRBD2. The CDR3 loop spans 15 amino acids. Looked up from germline, CDR1 is SGHRS and CDR2 is YFSETQ. Trimming removed 3 bases from V and 3 bases from J; junction bases left unmatched: 2. Full variable domain (rest looked up from reference TRBV5-1 and TRBJ2-7): KAGVTQTPRYLIKTRGQQVTLSCSPISGHRSVSWYQQTPGQGLQFLFEYFSETQRNKGNFPGRFSGRQFSNSRSEMNVSTLELGDSALYLCASSWGLAGDYEQYFGPGTRLTVT.

The rearrangement uses TRBV19 and TRBJ1-2, with D hard to call. Between the trimmed V and J ends, which lost 3 bases and 6 bases, there was a span of 14 bases. The length of the CDR3 is 14 residues. Germline V gene sequence: CDR1 LNHDA, CDR2 SQIVND (reference sequence). The CDR3: CASSIPGQVDGYTF. The CDR3 nucleotides read TGTGCCAGTAGTATCCCTGGGCAGGTGGATGGCTACACCTTC.

The chain uses TRBV7-3 and TRBJ2-2, with 12 nucleotides matching TRBD2. Germline V gives CDR1 SGHTA, CDR2 FQGTGA. V was clipped by 5 bases and J by 4 bases; unmatched bases: 14. The CDR3 runs to 19 residues. The CDR3 DNA reads TGTGCCAGCAGCCGATCTAGCGGGAGGGCCCTCAGCGCCACCGGGGAGCTGTTTTTT. It translates to CASSRSSGRALSATGELFF.

The chain links TRBV6-5 to TRBJ1-5; 8 bases agree with TRBD1. The CDR3 covers 14 residues. Germline values: CDR1 MNHEY, CDR2 SVGAGI. Unmatched junction bases numbered 8, after V lost 6 bases and J lost 7 bases. The CDR3 DNA reads TGTGCCAGCAGCTGGACAGGGAGCGGGCAGCCCCAGCATTTT. It codes for CASSWTGSGQPQHF.

The chain uses TRBV7-7 and TRBJ2-1; 8 bases fit TRBD2. Germline assignment: CDR1 SSHAT and CDR2 FNYEAQ (reference sequence). With 0 bases clipped from V and 2 bases from J, the junction kept 0 bases outside the gene matches. CDR3 length: 15 residues. The CDR3 here is CASSLASGAYNEQFF. CDR3 nucleotides: TGTGCCAGCAGCTTAGCTAGCGGGGCCTACAATGAGCAGTTCTTC.

This chain connects TRBV7-6 to TRBJ2-3, with a weak D call TRBD2 (5 bases). Between the trimmed V and J ends, which lost 1 base and 3 bases, there was a span of 14 bases. Germline V gives CDR1 SGHVS, CDR2 FNYEAQ. This CDR3 region has 16 residues. The DNA of the CDR3 is TGTGCCAGCAGCTTAGGGCCCTCCGGAGGAACAGATACGCAGTATTTT. This translates into CASSLGPSGGTDTQYF.

The gene calls are TRBV21-1 and TRBJ2-7; TRBD1 is the table's D call and was not checked against the DNA. TRBV21-1 corresponds to a pseudogene. This CDR3 has 17 amino acids. The chain's CDR3 is CASNFRDREYFSYEQYF. As DNA, the CDR3 is TGTGCCAGCAACTTCCGGGACAGGGAATATTTTTCCTACGAGCAGTACTTC.

The V gene is TRBV18, the J gene TRBJ2-3; TRBD2 matches at 7 bases. CDR1 is KGHSH, CDR2 LQKENI, per germline. The CDR3 spans 16 residues. V dropped 0 bases and J dropped 0; count of bases not matched to a gene: 3. CDR3 sequence: CASSPPGRASTDTQYF. For the CDR3, the DNA is TGTGCCAGCTCACCACCGGGGAGGGCTAGCACAGATACGCAGTATTTT. The complete variable domain, with remaining parts taken from reference TRBV18 and TRBJ2-3, reads NAGVMQNPRHLVRRRGQEARLRCSPMKGHSHVYWYRQLPEEGLKFMVYLQKENIIDESGMPKERFSAEFPKEGPSILRIQQVVRGDSAAYFCASSPPGRASTDTQYFGPGTRLTVL.

The chain recombines TRBV10-2 with TRBJ2-1, with TRBD2 identical over 8 bases. V lost 5 bases, J lost 7 bases, and 7 bases stayed unmatched. Germline V gene lookup returns CDR1 WSHSY and CDR2 SAAADI. The CDR3 is 14 residues long. The CDR3 reads CASSSGLGTNEQFF. DNA of the CDR3: TGCGCCAGCAGTTCGGGACTAGGAACGAATGAGCAGTTCTTC.

CDR3 protein: CARSLVGSGSCGTDTQYF. The CDR3 DNA is TGTGCCAGAAGCTTGGTGGGTAGCGGGAGTTGCGGCACAGATACGCAGTATTTT. The V call is TRBV5-3, the J call TRBJ2-3; 9 positions match TRBD2. TRBV5-3 is an ORF, and what it does is uncertain. The CDR3 covers 18 residues. V lost 0 bases and J lost 1; bases outside the gene matches: 9.

This rearrangement joins TRBV30 to TRBJ1-4, with 9 bases fitting TRBD1. CDR1 is GTSNPN, CDR2 SVGIG, per germline (reference sequence). With 1 base clipped from V and 4 bases from J, the junction kept 4 bases outside the gene matches. This CDR3 is built from 15 residues. This CDR3 reads CAWSATGGFNEKLFF. The DNA of the CDR3 is TGTGCCTGGAGTGCCACAGGGGGCTTTAATGAAAAACTGTTTTTT. The entire variable domain, with the rest obtained from reference TRBV30 and TRBJ1-4, is as follows: SQTIHQWPATLVQPVGSPLSLECTVEGTSNPNLYWYRQAAGRGLQLLFYSVGIGQISSEVPQNLSASRPQDRQFILSSKKLLLSDSGFYLCAWSATGGFNEKLFFGSGTQLSVL.

This clone appeared once. The rearrangement joins TRBV18 to TRBJ1-4; TRBD1 might be the D (5 bases). The germline V and J ends were trimmed by 2 bases and 8 bases, with 18 bases remaining between them. The CDR3 length is 16 residues. In germline, CDR1 is KGHSH, CDR2 LQKENI. CDR3 amino acids: CASSPRVGGEGEKLFF. DNA of the CDR3: TGTGCCAGCTCACCAAGAGTCGGGGGAGAAGGGGAAAAACTGTTTTTT. Full variable domain (rest looked up from reference TRBV18 and TRBJ1-4): NAGVMQNPRHLVRRRGQEARLRCSPMKGHSHVYWYRQLPEEGLKFMVYLQKENIIDESGMPKERFSAEFPKEGPSILRIQQVVRGDSAAYFCASSPRVGGEGEKLFFGSGTQLSVL.

The chain has TRBV6-2 or TRBV6-3 and TRBJ2-1, with D maybe TRBD1 (6 bases). From germline, CDR1 is MNHEY and CDR2 SVGEGT. The CDR3 sequence is 13 residues long. V was shortened by 7 bases and J by 7 bases, with 14 bases between the two germline ends. The CDR3 DNA reads as TGTGCCAGCATCCCACAGGGCAGGAATGAGCAGTTCTTC. This encodes CASIPQGRNEQFF.

This chain joins TRBV11-3 and TRBJ2-5; D is possibly TRBD2 (7 bases). Trimming removed 2 bases at V and 5 bases at J, with 15 bases between. This CDR3 has 15 residues. Per germline, CDR1 SGHNT and CDR2 YENEEA. Here the CDR3 DNA reads TGTGCCAGCAGCTTATCTAGGGGGGGCCGGGAGACCCAGTACTTC. Residues: CASSLSRGGRETQYF.

V and J are TRBV7-8 and TRBJ1-3; TRBD1 matches 7 bases. The V gene's germline CDR1 is SGHVS and CDR2 FQNEAQ. This CDR3 spans 16 amino acids. The ends lost 7 bases at V and 2 bases at J; junction bases unmatched: 11. CDR3 in amino acids: CASTLIQGFTGNTIYF. CDR3 nucleotide sequence: TGTGCCAGCACTTTGATACAGGGGTTTACTGGAAACACCATATATTTT. Full variable domain (outside the CDR3, taken from reference TRBV7-8 and TRBJ1-3): GAGVSQSPRYKVAKRGQDVALRCDPISGHVSLFWYQQALGQGPEFLTYFQNEAQLDKSGLPSDRFFAERPEGSVSTLKIQRTQQEDSAVYLCASTLIQGFTGNTIYFGEGSWLTVV.

This sequence joins TRBV11-3 and TRBJ2-1; 9 positions match TRBD2. Germline V CDR1 and CDR2: SGHNT, YENEEA. J gave up 8 bases and V 0 bases, and 5 bases lay outside the gene matches. The CDR3 length is 15 residues. DNA for the CDR3: TGTGCCAGCAGCTTAGAAAGCGGGGGGCTACATGAGCAGTTCTTC. Translating it yields CASSLESGGLHEQFF.

This chain links TRBV5-1 with TRBJ2-2, with D perhaps TRBD1 (5 bases). Trimming removed 4 bases from V and 2 bases from J, with 24 bases in between. The CDR3 spans 19 residues. Germline lookup yields CDR1 SGHRS and CDR2 YFSETQ. The DNA for the CDR3 is TGCGCCAGCAGCACCGGCTGGGGATCGAGTCAGGGTAACACCGGGGAGCTGTTTTTT. It translates to CASSTGWGSSQGNTGELFF.

V usage is TRBV5-1 and J usage is TRBJ2-2, with D unresolved. The germline V gene has CDR1 SGHRS and CDR2 YFSETQ. The CDR3 totals 13 residues. V was trimmed by 2 bases and J by 6 bases, leaving 8 bases between them. In DNA, the CDR3 is TGCGCCAGCAGCTTACGGGTGGCCGGGGAGCTGTTTTTT. As protein: CASSLRVAGELFF.

This clone has a single count. The rearrangement joins TRBV27 to TRBJ1-1; the D gene is possibly TRBD1 (5 bases). Trimming took 9 bases from V and 1 from J, leaving 18 bases between them. CDR3 length equals 15 residues. Germline V CDR1 and CDR2: MNHEY, SMNVEV (reference sequence). This CDR3 is CASMDSGRENTEAFF. The CDR3, as DNA: TGTGCCAGTATGGATTCTGGCAGGGAGAACACTGAAGCTTTCTTT.

The CDR3 DNA sequence: TGTGCCAGCAGCACCACCGGGACAGGGGATTTTGAAGCTTTCTTT. It specifies CASSTTGTGDFEAFF. The chain couples TRBV4-2 to TRBJ1-1; 10 bases match TRBD1. Trimming took 5 bases from V and 7 from J; bases not matched to a gene: 10. CDR3 length: 15 amino acids. Germline loops: CDR1 LGHNA, CDR2 YNFKEQ.

The J gene is TRBJ1-6, the V gene TRBV7-9; 9 nucleotides line up with TRBD1. V shed 0 bases and J 8 bases; nucleotides not matched to a gene: 2. The CDR3 is made up of 15 amino acids. The germline V gene has CDR1 SEHNR and CDR2 FQNEAQ (reference sequence). The DNA for the CDR3 is TGTGCCAGCAGCTTAGCGGGACAGGGACATTCACCCCTCCACTTT. It codes for CASSLAGQGHSPLHF.